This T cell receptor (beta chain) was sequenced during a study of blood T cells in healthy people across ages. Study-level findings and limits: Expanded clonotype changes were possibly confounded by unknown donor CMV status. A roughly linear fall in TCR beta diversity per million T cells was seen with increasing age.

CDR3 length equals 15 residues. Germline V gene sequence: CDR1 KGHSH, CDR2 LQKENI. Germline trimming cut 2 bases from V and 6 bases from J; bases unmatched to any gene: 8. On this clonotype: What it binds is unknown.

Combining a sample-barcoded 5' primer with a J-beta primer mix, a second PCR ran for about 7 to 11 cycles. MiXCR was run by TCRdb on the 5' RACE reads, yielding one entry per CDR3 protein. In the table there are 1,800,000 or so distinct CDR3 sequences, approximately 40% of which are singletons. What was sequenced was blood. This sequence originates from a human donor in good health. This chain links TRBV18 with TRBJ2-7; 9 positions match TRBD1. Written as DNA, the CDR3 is TGTGCCAGCTCACCAAGCGGGACAGGGCCAAGCGAGCAGTACTTC. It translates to CASSPSGTGPSEQYF.